This T cell receptor (beta chain) was found in a study of blood T cell repertoires in COVID-19. Looking at the study overall: The study drew acute and convalescent COVID-19 samples from the United States, Italy and Spain. T cells, B-cell-depleted T cells, or PBMCs supplied cDNA or gDNA.

Germline V gene lookup returns CDR1 MNHEY and CDR2 SVGEGT. V was clipped by 5 bases and J by 1 base; unmatched bases: 6. The CDR3 has 15 amino acids. In the authors' methods: Nucleated cell number was recorded as an estimate derived from reference gene primer amplification. Sequencing was performed with immunoSEQ multiplex PCR; in TCRdb, only in-frame clones are kept and a portion is missing. V and J calls and clone size are copied from that table; D and trimming were computed from the DNA. The sample shows roughly 150,000 clones, around 84% of them seen only once. While infection was still active, Seattle patients were enrolled and then followed longitudinally.

The sequenced sample consisted of peripheral blood. The sequence derives from an elderly woman with COVID-19, enrolled during active disease. The rearrangement links TRBV6-2 or TRBV6-3 to TRBJ2-7; TRBD1 matches at 9 bases. In DNA, the CDR3 is TGTGCCAGCAGTCCCAGGGACAGGGTTTCCTACGAGCAGTACTTC. Protein product: CASSPRDRVSYEQYF.